The source of this T cell receptor (beta chain) is a study of blood T cell repertoires in COVID-19. Study details: T cells, B-cell-depleted T cells, or PBMCs provided the cDNA or gDNA that served as material.

Trimming stripped 0 bases from V and 5 bases from J, with 11 bases between. Germline CDR1 and CDR2: SGHTA and FQGNSA. The CDR3 has 15 residues. Sequencing used immunoSEQ multiplex PCR; TCRdb keeps in-frame clones, though not all of them. The sample holds 170,000 or so clones; roughly 86% are singletons and the top ten take 2.5% to 3%. This sequence originates from a man aged 35 to 55 with active or convalescent COVID-19. The specimen sequenced was peripheral blood. This chain links TRBV7-2 with TRBJ2-1; D perhaps matches TRBD2 (5 bases). CDR3 sequence (DNA): TGTGCCAGCAGCTTAGCAGTCCCCGGGGACAATGAGCAGTTCTTC. This codes for CASSLAVPGDNEQFF.